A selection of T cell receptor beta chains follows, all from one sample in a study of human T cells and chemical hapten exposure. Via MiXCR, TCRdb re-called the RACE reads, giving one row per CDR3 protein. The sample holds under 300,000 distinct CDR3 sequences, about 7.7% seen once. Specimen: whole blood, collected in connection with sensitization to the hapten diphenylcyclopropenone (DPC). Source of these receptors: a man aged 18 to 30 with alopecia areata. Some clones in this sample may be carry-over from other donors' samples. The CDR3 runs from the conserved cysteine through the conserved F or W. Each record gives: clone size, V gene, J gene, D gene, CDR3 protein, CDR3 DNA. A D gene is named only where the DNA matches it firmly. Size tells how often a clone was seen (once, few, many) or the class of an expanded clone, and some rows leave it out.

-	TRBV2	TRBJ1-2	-	CASAPSHRNNYGYTF	TGTGCCAGCGCCCCCTCCCACAGAAATAACTATGGCTACACCTTC
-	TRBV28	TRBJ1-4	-	CASSLILGALPINEKLFF	TGTGCCAGCAGTTTAATCTTGGGGGCGCTTCCAATTAATGAAAAACTGTTTTTT
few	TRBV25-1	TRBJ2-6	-	CASRSSGANVLTF	TGTGCCAGCAGAAGCTCTGGGGCCAACGTCCTGACTTTC
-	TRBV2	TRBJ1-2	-	CASSGSGTGYGYTF	TGTGCCAGCAGTGGGAGTGGGACTGGCTATGGCTACACCTTC
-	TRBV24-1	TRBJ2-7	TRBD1	CATSDSRGPPYEQYF	TGTGCCACCAGTGATAGCAGGGGGCCGCCCTACGAGCAGTACTTC
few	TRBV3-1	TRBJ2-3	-	CASSQRLLAQDTQYF	TGTGCCAGCAGCCAAAGGTTACTAGCCCAAGATACGCAGTATTTT
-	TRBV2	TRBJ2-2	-	CASSATGTGELFF	TGTGCCAGCAGTGCCACAGGGACCGGGGAGCTGTTTTTT
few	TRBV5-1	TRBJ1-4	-	CASSLGRDGNEKLFF	TGCGCCAGCAGCTTGGGCCGGGACGGGAATGAAAAACTGTTTTTT
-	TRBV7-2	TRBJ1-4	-	CASSLVTAEKLFF	TGTGCCAGCAGCTTAGTAACTGCTGAAAAACTGTTTTTT
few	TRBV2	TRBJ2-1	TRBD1	CASTGQEYNEQFF	TGTGCCAGCACCGGACAGGAGTACAATGAGCAGTTCTTC
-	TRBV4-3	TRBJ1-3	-	CASSQDPGSGNTIYF	TGCGCCAGCAGCCAAGACCCAGGATCTGGAAACACCATATATTTT
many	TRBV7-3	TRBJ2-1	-	CASSLGVGENEQFF	TGTGCCAGCAGCTTAGGAGTCGGGGAGAATGAGCAGTTCTTC
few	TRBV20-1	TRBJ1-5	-	CSATKEPGDQPQHF	TGCAGTGCTACAAAAGAGCCCGGGGATCAGCCCCAGCATTTT
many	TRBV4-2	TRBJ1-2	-	CASSQDFRGVGPFGGYTF	TGTGCCAGCAGCCAAGATTTTCGGGGGGTAGGGCCTTTCGGCGGCTACACCTTC
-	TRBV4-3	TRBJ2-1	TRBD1	CASSQDRGRSYEQFF	TGCGCCAGCAGCCAGGACAGGGGGCGCAGCTATGAGCAGTTCTTC
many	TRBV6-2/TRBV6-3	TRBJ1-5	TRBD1	CASTPDRDLNQPQHF	TGTGCCAGCACCCCGGACAGGGATCTCAATCAGCCCCAGCATTTT
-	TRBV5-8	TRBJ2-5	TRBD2	CASNRGGSGQETQYF	TGTGCCAGCAACCGGGGGGGTAGCGGCCAAGAGACCCAGTACTTC
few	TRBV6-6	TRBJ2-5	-	CASSYGKYQETQYF	TGTGCCAGCAGTTACGGCAAGTACCAAGAGACCCAGTACTTC
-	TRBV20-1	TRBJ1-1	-	CSARALGGRAEAFF	TGCAGTGCTAGGGCCTTAGGGGGGAGGGCTGAAGCTTTCTTT
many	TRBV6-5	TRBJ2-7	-	CASSYSNGGTRQYF	TGTGCCAGCAGTTACTCGAACGGTGGTACGAGGCAGTACTTC
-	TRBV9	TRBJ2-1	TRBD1	CASSVEARGNEQFF	TGTGCCAGCAGCGTAGAGGCCAGGGGGAATGAGCAGTTCTTC
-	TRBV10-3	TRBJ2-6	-	CAISETPLPSSGANVLTF	TGTGCCATCAGTGAGACACCTCTCCCTTCTTCTGGGGCCAACGTCCTGACTTTC
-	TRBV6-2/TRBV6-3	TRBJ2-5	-	CASSYSVPGDQYF	TGTGCCAGCAGTTACTCGGTCCCGGGGGACCAGTACTTC
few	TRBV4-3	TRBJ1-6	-	CASSQDRGHFYTRHF	TGCGCCAGCAGCCAAGACCGTGGACACTTCTATACTCGCCACTTT
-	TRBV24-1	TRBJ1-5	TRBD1	CATSDPRTGNQPQHF	TGTGCCACCAGTGATCCGCGGACAGGGAATCAGCCCCAGCATTTT
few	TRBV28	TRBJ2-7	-	CASSSSFTYEQYF	TGTGCCAGCAGTTCCTCCTTCACTTACGAGCAGTACTTC
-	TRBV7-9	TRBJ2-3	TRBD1	CASSPGTGASTDTQYF	TGTGCCAGCAGCCCCGGGACAGGCGCTAGCACAGATACGCAGTATTTT
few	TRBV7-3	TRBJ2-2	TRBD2	CASSRVRASGTTGELFF	TGTGCCAGCAGCAGGGTCCGGGCTAGCGGGACTACCGGGGAGCTGTTTTTT
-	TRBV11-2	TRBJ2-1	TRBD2	CASSPRTSGGNNEQFF	TGTGCCAGCAGCCCACGGACTAGCGGGGGAAACAATGAGCAGTTCTTC
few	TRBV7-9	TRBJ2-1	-	CASSLTYSSYNEQFF	TGTGCCAGCAGCTTAACGTACAGCTCCTACAATGAGCAGTTCTTC
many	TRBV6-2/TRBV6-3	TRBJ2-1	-	CASSSNRVAVEEQFF	TGTGCCAGCAGTTCAAACCGGGTGGCGGTGGAAGAGCAGTTCTTC
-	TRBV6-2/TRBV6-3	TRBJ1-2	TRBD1	CASRLRDRGPSRYGYTF	TGTGCCAGCAGGCTCCGGGACAGGGGGCCGTCACGCTATGGCTACACCTTC
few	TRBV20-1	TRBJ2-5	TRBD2	CSAPSGGMKETQYF	TGCAGTGCTCCCAGCGGGGGGATGAAAGAGACCCAGTACTTC
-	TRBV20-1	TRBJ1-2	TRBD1	CSASLQTGNGYTF	TGCAGTGCTAGCCTGCAGACAGGGAATGGCTACACCTTC
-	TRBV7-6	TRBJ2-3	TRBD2	CASSLRGERTDTQYF	TGTGCCAGCAGCTTACGGGGGGAGAGAACAGATACGCAGTATTTT
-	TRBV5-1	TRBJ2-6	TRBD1	CASSFRTGGPPSGANVLTF	TGCGCCAGCAGCTTCCGGACAGGGGGACCCCCCTCTGGGGCCAACGTCCTGACTTTC
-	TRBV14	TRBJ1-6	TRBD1	CASSHLRGTGDFSPLHF	TGTGCCAGCAGCCACCTCCGAGGGACAGGGGATTTTTCACCCCTCCACTTT
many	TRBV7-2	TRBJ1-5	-	CASSQVGYRRPNQPQHF	TGTGCCAGCAGCCAGGTTGGGTACAGAAGACCCAATCAGCCCCAGCATTTT
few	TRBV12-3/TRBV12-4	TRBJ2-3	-	CASTSTVATQYF	TGTGCCAGCACGTCCACAGTGGCCACGCAGTATTTT
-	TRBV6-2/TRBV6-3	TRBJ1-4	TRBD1	CASEPRTGGEKLFF	TGTGCCAGTGAACCCCGGACAGGGGGTGAAAAACTGTTTTTT
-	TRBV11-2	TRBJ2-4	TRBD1	CASSTQGAAKNIQYF	TGTGCCAGCAGCACCCAGGGGGCTGCCAAAAACATTCAGTACTTC
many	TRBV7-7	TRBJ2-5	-	CASSSSGRTQYF	TGTGCCAGCAGCAGCTCCGGGAGGACCCAGTACTTC
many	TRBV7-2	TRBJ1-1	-	CASSKYRVTEAFF	TGTGCCAGCAGCAAGTACAGGGTCACTGAAGCTTTCTTT
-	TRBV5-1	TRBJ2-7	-	CASSLVSSYEQYF	TGCGCCAGCAGCTTAGTTTCCTCCTACGAGCAGTACTTC
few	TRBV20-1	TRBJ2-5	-	CSARSQVGFQTQYF	TGCAGTGCTAGGTCACAGGTCGGATTTCAGACCCAGTACTTC
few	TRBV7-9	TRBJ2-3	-	CASSFLPPPDTQYF	TGTGCCAGCAGCTTCCTCCCGCCCCCAGATACGCAGTATTTT
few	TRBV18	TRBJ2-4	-	CASSPPVKNIQYF	TGTGCCAGCTCACCACCGGTCAAAAACATTCAGTACTTC
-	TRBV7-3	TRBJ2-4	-	CASSFSRENIQYF	TGTGCCAGCAGCTTTTCTCGGGAAAACATTCAGTACTTC
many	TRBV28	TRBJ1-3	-	CASSQQGFTGNTIYF	TGTGCCAGCAGTCAACAGGGTTTTACTGGAAACACCATATATTTT
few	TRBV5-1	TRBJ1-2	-	CASRTDGYGYTF	TGCGCCAGCCGCACGGACGGCTATGGCTACACCTTC
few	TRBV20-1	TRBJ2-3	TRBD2	CSAAEPTSGGSDTQYF	TGCAGTGCTGCAGAACCGACTAGCGGGGGGTCAGATACGCAGTATTTT
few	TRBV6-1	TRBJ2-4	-	CASSEDPPVTVFSKNIQYF	TGTGCCAGCAGTGAAGATCCCCCAGTGACAGTATTTAGCAAAAACATTCAGTACTTC
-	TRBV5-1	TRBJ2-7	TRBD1	CASSLGQGAHEQYF	TGCGCCAGCAGCTTGGGACAGGGGGCCCACGAGCAGTACTTC
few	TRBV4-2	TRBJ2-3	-	CASSQDLGGTQYF	TGTGCCAGCAGCCAAGACCTTGGAGGCACGCAGTATTTT
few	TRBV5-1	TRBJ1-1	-	CASSLAVGNTEAFF	TGCGCCAGCAGCTTGGCCGTAGGCAACACTGAAGCTTTCTTT